These T cell receptor beta chains were read from a single sample in a study of T-cell memory formation after mild COVID-19. TCRdb called the 5' RACE reads again in MiXCR, with one record for every CDR3 protein. Found here are 45,000 to 65,000 distinct CDR3 sequences, around 9.5% of them singletons; the top ten hold 0.9% to 1.5%. Sequences were obtained from PBMCs or a T cell subset sorted from them (not recorded which). These receptors all come from a man between 18 and 29 years old who had mild COVID-19 (a few samples of this study predate the infection). Cell type and time point are not known. The CDR3 runs from the conserved cysteine through the conserved F or W. A D gene is named only where the DNA matches it firmly. Size is omitted from some rows. Given values are once, few, many or a class for expanded clones.

TRBJ1-1,.,TRBV28,.,TGTGCCAGCAAGCTGTTCTCTCTAATGAACACTGAAGCTTTCTTT,CASKLFSLMNTEAFF
TRBJ1-6,.,TRBV5-1,many,TGCGCCAGCAGCTTGGGAAACACTGGGAATTCACCCCTCCACTTT,CASSLGNTGNSPLHF
TRBJ2-3,.,TRBV29-1,many,TGCAGCTTAACTAGCACAGATACGCAGTATTTT,CSLTSTDTQYF
TRBJ2-1,TRBD1,TRBV6-1,.,TGTGCCAGCAGTGAGGTACGGACAGGGATCAATGAGCAGTTCTTC,CASSEVRTGINEQFF
TRBJ1-2,.,TRBV4-1,.,TGCGCCAGCAGACCCGCGATCCCGGGCGGGCGAGGCTACACCTTC,CASRPAIPGGRGYTF
TRBJ2-5,.,TRBV7-2,many,TGTGCCAGTCACCTAGGCAACCCAAAAGAGACCCAGTACTTC,CASHLGNPKETQYF
TRBJ1-2,TRBD1,TRBV30,.,TGTGCCTGGAGTCAACACGGACAGGGGCTTGTTGGCTACACCTTC,CAWSQHGQGLVGYTF
TRBJ1-4,.,TRBV5-1,few,TGCGCCAGCAGCTTAGGACAGATAACTAATGAAAAACTGTTTTTT,CASSLGQITNEKLFF
TRBJ2-1,TRBD1,TRBV18,few,TGTGCCAGCTCACCGGGGACAGGGGGCGATGAGCAGTTCTTC,CASSPGTGGDEQFF
TRBJ1-5,.,TRBV9,.,TGTGCCAGCAGCGTAGAGGGATATAGCAATCAGCCCCAGCATTTT,CASSVEGYSNQPQHF
TRBJ1-2,.,TRBV7-2,few,TGTGCCAGCAGCCTCCCGGGACACCAGTCTTACGGCTACACCTTC,CASSLPGHQSYGYTF
TRBJ1-1,.,TRBV12-3/TRBV12-4,few,TGTGCCAGCAGCCGTGGGTGGGGCACTGAAGCTTTCTTT,CASSRGWGTEAFF
TRBJ2-5,.,TRBV18,.,TGTGCCAGCTCACCACCGGGGGGCGAAGAGACCCAGTACTTC,CASSPPGGEETQYF
TRBJ2-2,.,TRBV3-1,.,TGTGCCAGCAGCCAAGACAGGACCGGGGAGCTGTTTTTT,CASSQDRTGELFF
TRBJ2-7,TRBD2,TRBV7-2,.,TGTGCCAGCAGCTTAGGAGCGGGGTGGAGCTCCTACGAGCAGTACTTC,CASSLGAGWSSYEQYF
TRBJ2-5,TRBD2,TRBV20-1,many,TGCAGTGCTAGTAAGGGCGGGAGCTCTCAAGAGACCCAGTACTTC,CSASKGGSSQETQYF
TRBJ1-4,.,TRBV27,.,TGTGCCAGCAGTCATGGGAACACAAATGAAAAACTGTTTTTT,CASSHGNTNEKLFF
TRBJ1-2,.,TRBV18,.,TGTGCCAGCTCACCCCCATTTACCAGGAGGAACTATGGCTACACCTTC,CASSPPFTRRNYGYTF
TRBJ2-1,TRBD2,TRBV24-1,few,TGTGCCACCAGTGATCGGGGACTACAGGAGCAGTTCTTC,CATSDRGLQEQFF
TRBJ1-5,TRBD1,TRBV5-1,few,TGCGCCAGCAGCCCGGGGACAGTTAGCAATCAGCCCCAGCATTTT,CASSPGTVSNQPQHF
TRBJ1-6,.,TRBV5-1,many,TGCGCCAGCAGCTCTCAGGGGAATTCACCCCTCCACTTT,CASSSQGNSPLHF
TRBJ1-4,.,TRBV18,.,TGTGCCAGCTCACCACCGTCGGTTGGCGAAAAACTGTTTTTT,CASSPPSVGEKLFF
TRBJ2-5,.,TRBV4-1,.,TGCGCCAGCAGCCAAGGCACATCCGTTGGGACCCAGTACTTC,CASSQGTSVGTQYF
TRBJ2-2,.,TRBV7-6,few,TGTGCCAGCAGCCCAGCAGCGTGGGCGTATGCCACCGGGGAGCTGTTTTTT,CASSPAAWAYATGELFF
TRBJ1-5,.,TRBV12-3/TRBV12-4,.,TGTGCCAGCAGTTTAGACCTCAATCAGCCCCAGCATTTT,CASSLDLNQPQHF
TRBJ2-2,.,TRBV5-1,many,TGCGCCAGCAGCTTACGGCAGGTACCCGGGGAGCTGTTTTTT,CASSLRQVPGELFF
TRBJ2-2,TRBD2,TRBV5-1,.,TGCGCCAGCAGCTTGATCCCTAGCGGGGGGACCGGGGAGCTGTTTTTT,CASSLIPSGGTGELFF
TRBJ1-4,TRBD1,TRBV7-9,.,TGTGCCAGCAGCCCCGGACAGGGCGAAAAACTGTTTTTT,CASSPGQGEKLFF
TRBJ1-4,.,TRBV29-1,.,TGCAGCGTGGAGGGGGTGGGGGCCTCTAATGAAAAACTGTTTTTT,CSVEGVGASNEKLFF
TRBJ1-5,.,TRBV29-1,few,TGCAGCGTTGGACAGAGCAATCAGCCCCAGCATTTT,CSVGQSNQPQHF
TRBJ2-1,.,TRBV29-1,few,TGCAGCGTTGTAAAGGTCAATGAGCAGTTCTTC,CSVVKVNEQFF
TRBJ2-5,.,TRBV5-1,.,TGCGCCAGCCAGACAGCCGCCGAAGAGACCCAGTACTTC,CASQTAAEETQYF
TRBJ2-7,TRBD1,TRBV5-5,few,TGTGCCAGCAGCTTGGCCCCGACAGGGTACGAGCAGTACTTC,CASSLAPTGYEQYF
TRBJ1-5,.,TRBV2,.,TGTGCCAGCAGTGAATTGGGAGTAGAGCTTGGACAGCCCCAGCATTTT,CASSELGVELGQPQHF
TRBJ2-3,.,TRBV4-2,few,TGTGCCAGCAGCCAATATCCGATCGGAGATACGCAGTATTTT,CASSQYPIGDTQYF
TRBJ1-6,.,TRBV5-1,.,TGCGCCAGCACCCCCGATTATAATTCACCCCTCCACTTT,CASTPDYNSPLHF
TRBJ2-5,.,TRBV9,many,TGTGCCAGCAGCGTAAACCCGACAGTCGGAGTTGCCCAGTACTTC,CASSVNPTVGVAQYF
TRBJ2-5,.,TRBV5-1,medium-sized,TGCGCCAGCGGATCCCTGGGGGGGGCCGGGGAGACCCAGTACTTC,CASGSLGGAGETQYF
TRBJ1-5,.,TRBV5-1,.,TGCGCCAGCAGTCCGGAGGGAGGAAGTCAGCCCCAGCATTTT,CASSPEGGSQPQHF